These T cell receptor beta chains were read from a single sample in a study of healthy donors' naive CD4 and CD8 T cells. TCRdb independently ran MiXCR on the reads; one entry per CDR3 protein. Among some 190,000 distinct CDR3 sequences listed, 65% to 75% were seen once. The specimen was naive CD4+ and CD8+ T cells sorted from blood, pooled from several donors. All receptors come from a pool of human donors in good health; the sample pools cells from several healthy donors. The CDR3 runs from the conserved cysteine through the conserved F or W. D genes are given only for firm matches. Size values are once, few and many counts, or a class for expanded clones, and some rows have none.

len,abundance,d_gene,j_gene,v_gene,CDR3nt,CDR3aa
15,NA,TRBD1,TRBJ2-7,TRBV6-5,TGTGCCAGCAGTTACTCGGGGACAGGTTGGTACGAGCAGTACTTC,CASSYSGTGWYEQYF
12,NA,NA,TRBJ2-7,TRBV5-1,TGCGCCAGCGGACAGTTGGAATCCGAGCAGTACTTC,CASGQLESEQYF
16,NA,NA,TRBJ1-5,TRBV28,TGTGCCAGCAGTTTGGCGCGGGTATCGGGCAATCAGCCCCAGCATTTT,CASSLARVSGNQPQHF
13,once,NA,TRBJ2-1,TRBV7-8,TGTGCCAGCAGCTTAGCGCAGGGGAGTGAGCAGTTCTTC,CASSLAQGSEQFF
13,once,NA,TRBJ1-2,TRBV6-6,TGTGCCAGCAGTTACGAACGTCACTATGGCTACACCTTC,CASSYERHYGYTF
15,once,NA,TRBJ2-3,TRBV21-1,TGTGCCAGCGTCCAGAATCCCCTTACCACAGATACGCAGTATTTT,CASVQNPLTTDTQYF
10,NA,NA,TRBJ2-3,TRBV19,TGTGCCAGCGTTGCAGATACGCAGTATTTT,CASVADTQYF
13,NA,TRBD1,TRBJ1-2,TRBV20-1,TGCAGTGCTCGCCGGGACAGGGACTATGGCTACACCTTC,CSARRDRDYGYTF
14,NA,NA,TRBJ1-1,TRBV19,TGTGCCAGTAGGCCTTATGGAATGAACACTGAAGCTTTCTTT,CASRPYGMNTEAFF
17,NA,NA,TRBJ2-2,TRBV19,TGTGCCAGTAGCAAAAGGATGCGGGGTTCGAACACCGGGGAGCTGTTTTTT,CASSKRMRGSNTGELFF
19,NA,NA,TRBJ1-5,TRBV20-1,TGCAGTGCTAGAGAAATGGTCAGGGGTTCCCTATATAGCAATCAGCCCCAGCATTTT,CSAREMVRGSLYSNQPQHF
17,few,TRBD1,TRBJ1-5,TRBV12-3/TRBV12-4,TGTGCCAGCGTCCCGCAGGGGGCTTCGGGTAGCAATCAGCCCCAGCATTTT,CASVPQGASGSNQPQHF
14,NA,NA,TRBJ1-5,TRBV19,TGTGCCAGTAGTGTACTCGGTAGCAATCAGCCCCAGCATTTT,CASSVLGSNQPQHF
12,NA,NA,TRBJ1-2,TRBV29-1,TGCAGCGTTGATTGGGACACCGACGGCTACACCTTC,CSVDWDTDGYTF
15,few,TRBD1,TRBJ2-7,TRBV29-1,TGCAGCGTTGAAGAGCCCCGGACAGGGACCCTGGAGCAGTACTTC,CSVEEPRTGTLEQYF
15,NA,NA,TRBJ1-6,TRBV19,TGTGCCAGTAGCCCGACAAGTTCCTATAATTCACCCCTCCACTTT,CASSPTSSYNSPLHF
13,NA,NA,TRBJ1-3,TRBV19,TGTGCCAGTAGTAGCAGTGCTGGAAACACCATATATTTT,CASSSSAGNTIYF
16,once,TRBD2,TRBJ2-5,TRBV15,TGTGCCACCAGCAGGCTACTAGCGGGAGGGCAAGAGACCCAGTACTTC,CATSRLLAGGQETQYF
12,NA,NA,TRBJ1-1,TRBV12-3/TRBV12-4,TGTGCCAGCAGTTTATTGGGCAGTGAAGCTTTCTTT,CASSLLGSEAFF
14,NA,TRBD1,TRBJ2-1,TRBV29-1,TGCAGCGTAAGTCAGGGGGCGTCCTACAATGAGCAGTTCTTC,CSVSQGASYNEQFF
14,NA,TRBD1,TRBJ2-7,TRBV2,TGTGCCAGCAGGACGGACAGGGGGCTCTACGAGCAGTACTTC,CASRTDRGLYEQYF
17,medium-sized,TRBD2,TRBJ2-1,TRBV5-5,TGTGCCAGCAGCTTGTTTCTCAAGGGCGGGGGTAACAATGAGCAGTTCTTC,CASSLFLKGGGNNEQFF
17,NA,TRBD2,TRBJ2-1,TRBV6-1,TGTGCCAGCAGTGAAGCGTCCGGGACTAGCGGGTACAATGAGCAGTTCTTC,CASSEASGTSGYNEQFF
15,NA,NA,TRBJ2-5,TRBV5-5,TGTGCCAGCAGCTTACGCGCGGGGAAGGGAGAGACCCAGTACTTC,CASSLRAGKGETQYF
13,few,NA,TRBJ1-5,TRBV6-5,TGTGCCAGCGGAGAAGGTGGCAATCAGCCCCAGCATTTT,CASGEGGNQPQHF
16,NA,NA,TRBJ1-3,TRBV29-1,TGCAGCGTTGCTCGGAGTGGGGGACCCTCTGGAAACACCATATATTTT,CSVARSGGPSGNTIYF
13,NA,TRBD2,TRBJ2-1,TRBV29-1,TGCAGCGTTCTTAGGCGGGAGTCAAATGAGCAGTTCTTC,CSVLRRESNEQFF
12,NA,NA,TRBJ1-1,TRBV29-1,TGCAGCGTTGAGAGGGCCGGGGCTGAAGCTTTCTTT,CSVERAGAEAFF
15,NA,TRBD1,TRBJ1-1,TRBV5-1,TGCGCCAGCAGCGTGTCTGGACAGGGTGTCACTGAAGCTTTCTTT,CASSVSGQGVTEAFF
14,NA,NA,TRBJ1-1,TRBV4-3,TGCGCCAGCAGCCAAGATAGCAGGGACACTGAGGCTTTCTTT,CASSQDSRDTEAFF
15,NA,TRBD2,TRBJ2-2,TRBV29-1,TGCAGCGTTTCCAGAAGCGGGAGCGGTTCCGGGGAGCTGTTTTTT,CSVSRSGSGSGELFF
14,NA,TRBD2,TRBJ2-1,TRBV14,TGTGCCAGCAGCCGACGGACTAGCAGCAATGAGCAGTTCTTC,CASSRRTSSNEQFF
14,once,NA,TRBJ2-3,TRBV18,TGTGCCAGCTCACCACAGGGGCGGAAAGATACGCAGTATTTT,CASSPQGRKDTQYF
14,NA,TRBD1,TRBJ2-7,TRBV18,TGTGCCAGCTCACAAGACAGGGAGTCCTACGAGCAGTACTTC,CASSQDRESYEQYF
14,NA,NA,TRBJ2-2,TRBV27,TGTGCCAGCAGACGGACAGTAGCGGCCGGGGAGCTGTTTTTT,CASRRTVAAGELFF
14,once,TRBD1,TRBJ2-7,TRBV5-6,TGTGCCAGCAGCTTGGTCCAGGGGGCCAACGAGCAGTACTTC,CASSLVQGANEQYF
17,NA,TRBD2,TRBJ2-1,TRBV6-2/TRBV6-3,TGTGCCAGCAGTTACTCGATATCCGCCGCGGGAGTGAATGAGCAGTTCTTC,CASSYSISAAGVNEQFF
14,NA,NA,TRBJ1-1,TRBV6-5,TGTGCCAGCAGAAATCAGGGAAGCGCCACTGAAGCTTTCTTT,CASRNQGSATEAFF
12,few,NA,TRBJ1-3,TRBV30,TGTGCCCTCCAGGGTTCTGGAAACACCATATATTTT,CALQGSGNTIYF
14,NA,NA,TRBJ1-1,TRBV7-9,TGTGCCAGCAGCTCTTCAGAGGGGGACACTGAAGCTTTCTTT,CASSSSEGDTEAFF
12,once,NA,TRBJ2-7,TRBV10-3,TGTGCTATCGGTAAAGGGACCAACGAGCAGTACTTC,CAIGKGTNEQYF
13,NA,TRBD2,TRBJ2-7,TRBV27,TGTGCCAGCACCAGGACTAGCGGCAACGAGCAGTACTTC,CASTRTSGNEQYF
20,NA,TRBD2,TRBJ2-1,TRBV6-5,TGTGCCAGCAGCCCCCTTGGGGGACTAGCGGGGGTTAGCTCCTACAATGAGCAGTTCTTC,CASSPLGGLAGVSSYNEQFF
16,NA,NA,TRBJ1-5,TRBV19,TGTGCCAGTAGTATTTATGGACAGAATAGCAATCAGCCCCAGCATTTT,CASSIYGQNSNQPQHF
14,NA,NA,TRBJ1-2,TRBV11-2,TGTGCCAGCAGCTTAGATCACGGCCCTTATGGCTACACCTTC,CASSLDHGPYGYTF
13,NA,NA,TRBJ2-1,TRBV5-6,TGTGCCAGCAGCTTGGTACTAGTCAATGAGCAGTTCTTC,CASSLVLVNEQFF
13,once,NA,TRBJ1-3,TRBV19,TGTGCCAGTAACCCGAACGGGGGAAACACCATATATTTT,CASNPNGGNTIYF
13,NA,NA,TRBJ2-1,TRBV2,TGTGCCAGCAGTGAGGAGTGGAGTACAGAGCAGTTCTTC,CASSEEWSTEQFF
15,NA,TRBD1,TRBJ2-7,TRBV30,TGTGCCTGGAGTGTAGGGACAGCGAACTCCTACGAGCAGTACTTC,CAWSVGTANSYEQYF
13,NA,TRBD2,TRBJ2-7,TRBV29-1,TGCAGCGTTGAGGTAGCGGGAGTGGGAGAGCAGTACTTC,CSVEVAGVGEQYF
14,few,NA,TRBJ1-1,TRBV29-1,TGCAGCATCGGGACAAACATTGGAAACACTGAAGCTTTCTTT,CSIGTNIGNTEAFF
12,NA,NA,TRBJ2-7,TRBV24-1,TGTGCCACCAGTGATTCAGGGGTCGAGCAGTACTTC,CATSDSGVEQYF
13,NA,NA,TRBJ2-1,TRBV29-1,TGCAGCGTTGATCGGCAGGTGGACAATGAGCAGTTCTTC,CSVDRQVDNEQFF
12,NA,NA,TRBJ2-1,TRBV5-1,TGCGCCAGCAGTAGGGGAGCGGGTGAGCAGTTCTTC,CASSRGAGEQFF
13,NA,NA,TRBJ2-2,TRBV2,TGTGCCAGCAGTGTGGAGGGCACCGGGGAGCTGTTTTTT,CASSVEGTGELFF